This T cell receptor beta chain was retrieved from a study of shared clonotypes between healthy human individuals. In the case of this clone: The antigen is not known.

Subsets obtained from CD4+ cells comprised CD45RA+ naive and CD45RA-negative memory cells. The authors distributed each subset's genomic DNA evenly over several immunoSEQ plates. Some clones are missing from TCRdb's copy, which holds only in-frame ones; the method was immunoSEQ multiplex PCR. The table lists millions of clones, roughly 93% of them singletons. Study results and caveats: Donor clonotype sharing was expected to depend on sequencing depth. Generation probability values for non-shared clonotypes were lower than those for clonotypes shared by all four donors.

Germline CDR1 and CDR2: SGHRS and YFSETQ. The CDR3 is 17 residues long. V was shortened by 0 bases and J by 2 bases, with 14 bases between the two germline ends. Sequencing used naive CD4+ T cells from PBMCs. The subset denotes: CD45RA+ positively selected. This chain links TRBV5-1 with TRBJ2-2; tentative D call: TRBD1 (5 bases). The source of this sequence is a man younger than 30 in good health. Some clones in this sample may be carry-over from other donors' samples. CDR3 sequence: CASSLGARASNTGELFF. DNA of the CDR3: TGCGCCAGCAGCTTGGGGGCCAGGGCATCAAACACCGGGGAGCTGTTTTTT.